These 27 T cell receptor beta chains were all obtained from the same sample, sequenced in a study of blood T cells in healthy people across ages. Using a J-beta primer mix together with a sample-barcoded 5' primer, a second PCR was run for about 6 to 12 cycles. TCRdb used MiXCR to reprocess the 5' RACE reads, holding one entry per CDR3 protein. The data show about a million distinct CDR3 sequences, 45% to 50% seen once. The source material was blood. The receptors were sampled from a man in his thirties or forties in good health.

CDR3 sequence reads: CASSLARGGAYEQYF. The CDR3 bases are TGTGCCAGCAGCTTAGCGCGGGGTGGGGCCTACGAGCAGTACTTC. The chain is built from TRBV7-2 and TRBJ2-7, with TRBD2 as a possible D gene (6 bases). The CDR3 consists of 15 residues. Germline values: CDR1 SGHTA, CDR2 FQGNSA. With 0 bases removed from V and 2 bases from J, the gap between germline ends came to 11 bases.

The CDR3: CASSLPRDGVEDTQYF. The CDR3 DNA reads as TGTGCCAGCAGTTTGCCCCGGGACGGGGTGGAAGATACGCAGTATTTT. V is TRBV28 and J is TRBJ2-3, with D perhaps TRBD1 or TRBD2 (5 bases each). The V gene's germline CDR1 is MDHEN and CDR2 SYDVKM. Trimming removed 3 bases at V and 5 bases at J, with 18 bases between. The CDR3 spans 16 residues.

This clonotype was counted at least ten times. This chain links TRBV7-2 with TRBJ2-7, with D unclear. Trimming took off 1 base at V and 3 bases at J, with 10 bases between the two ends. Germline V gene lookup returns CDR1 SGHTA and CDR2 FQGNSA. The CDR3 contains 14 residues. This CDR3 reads CASSLGPSGYEQYF. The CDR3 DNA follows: TGTGCCAGCAGCTTAGGCCCTTCAGGCTACGAGCAGTACTTC.

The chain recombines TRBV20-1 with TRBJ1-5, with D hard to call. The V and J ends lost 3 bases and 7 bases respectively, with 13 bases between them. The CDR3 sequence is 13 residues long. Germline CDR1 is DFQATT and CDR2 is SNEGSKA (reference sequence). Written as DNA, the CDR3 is TGCAGTGCTAGCCCCCAAAGAGACCAGCCCCAGCATTTT. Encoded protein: CSASPQRDQPQHF.

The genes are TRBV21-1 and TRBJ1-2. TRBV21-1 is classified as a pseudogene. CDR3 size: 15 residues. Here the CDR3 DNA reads TGTGCCAGCAGCAAAGCGCTTCGTCGGCACTATGTCTACACCTTC. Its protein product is CASSKALRRHYVYTF.

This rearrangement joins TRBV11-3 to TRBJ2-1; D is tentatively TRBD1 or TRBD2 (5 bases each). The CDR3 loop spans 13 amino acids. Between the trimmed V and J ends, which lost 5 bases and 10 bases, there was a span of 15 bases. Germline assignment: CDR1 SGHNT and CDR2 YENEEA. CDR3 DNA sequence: TGTGCCAGCAGCCTCCGGGACGCTAACGAGCAGTTCTTC. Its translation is CASSLRDANEQFF.

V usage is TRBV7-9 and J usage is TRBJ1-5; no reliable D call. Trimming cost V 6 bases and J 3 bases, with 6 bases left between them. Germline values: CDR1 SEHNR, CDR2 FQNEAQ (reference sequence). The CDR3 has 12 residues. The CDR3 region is CASSWDNQPQHF. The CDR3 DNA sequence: TGTGCCAGCAGTTGGGACAATCAGCCCCAGCATTTT.

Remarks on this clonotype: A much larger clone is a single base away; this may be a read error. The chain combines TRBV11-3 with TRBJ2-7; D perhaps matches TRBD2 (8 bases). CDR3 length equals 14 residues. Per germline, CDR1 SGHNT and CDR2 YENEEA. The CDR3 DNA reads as TGTGTCAGCAGCGGGGGACAGATACTCTACGAGCAGTACTTC. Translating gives CVSSGGQILYEQYF.

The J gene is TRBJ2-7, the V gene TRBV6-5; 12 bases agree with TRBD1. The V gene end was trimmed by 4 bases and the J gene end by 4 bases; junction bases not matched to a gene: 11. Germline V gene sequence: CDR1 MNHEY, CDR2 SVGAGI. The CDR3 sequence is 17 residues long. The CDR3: CASSSPLGTGGSYEQYF. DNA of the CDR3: TGTGCCAGCAGTTCCCCTCTTGGGACAGGGGGCTCTTACGAGCAGTACTTC.

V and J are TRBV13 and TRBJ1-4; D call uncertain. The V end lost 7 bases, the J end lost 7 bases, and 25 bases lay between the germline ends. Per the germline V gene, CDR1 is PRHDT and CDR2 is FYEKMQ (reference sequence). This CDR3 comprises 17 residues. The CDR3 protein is CASTKRAPMVPSEKLFF. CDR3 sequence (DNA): TGTGCCAGCACCAAACGAGCCCCTATGGTTCCCAGTGAAAAACTGTTTTTT.

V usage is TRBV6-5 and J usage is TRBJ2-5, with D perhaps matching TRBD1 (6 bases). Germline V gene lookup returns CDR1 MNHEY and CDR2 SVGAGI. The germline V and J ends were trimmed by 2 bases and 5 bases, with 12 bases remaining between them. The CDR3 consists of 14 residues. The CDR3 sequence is CASSYHNRAETQYF. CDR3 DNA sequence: TGTGCCAGCAGTTACCACAACAGGGCGGAGACCCAGTACTTC.

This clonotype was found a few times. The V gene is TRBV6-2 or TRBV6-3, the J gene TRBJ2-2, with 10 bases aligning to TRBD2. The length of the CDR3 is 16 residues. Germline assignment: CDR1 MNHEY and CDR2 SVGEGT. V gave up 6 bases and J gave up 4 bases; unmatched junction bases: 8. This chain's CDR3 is CASREGLASVTGELFF. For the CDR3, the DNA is TGTGCCAGCAGGGAGGGACTAGCGAGCGTCACCGGGGAGCTGTTTTTT.

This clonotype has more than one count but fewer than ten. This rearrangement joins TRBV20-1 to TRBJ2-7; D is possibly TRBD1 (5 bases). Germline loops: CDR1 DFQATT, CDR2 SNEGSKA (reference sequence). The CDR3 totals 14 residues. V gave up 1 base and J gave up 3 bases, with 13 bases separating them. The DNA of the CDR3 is TGCAGTGCTAGAGTCCGAGACAGACTCTACGAGCAGTACTTC. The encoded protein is CSARVRDRLYEQYF.

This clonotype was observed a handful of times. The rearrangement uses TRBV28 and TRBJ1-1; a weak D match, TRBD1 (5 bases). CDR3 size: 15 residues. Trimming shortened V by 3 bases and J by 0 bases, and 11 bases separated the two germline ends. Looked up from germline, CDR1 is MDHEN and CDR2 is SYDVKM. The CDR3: CASSFEGFVNTEAFF. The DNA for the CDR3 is TGTGCCAGCAGTTTTGAGGGGTTCGTGAACACTGAAGCTTTCTTT.

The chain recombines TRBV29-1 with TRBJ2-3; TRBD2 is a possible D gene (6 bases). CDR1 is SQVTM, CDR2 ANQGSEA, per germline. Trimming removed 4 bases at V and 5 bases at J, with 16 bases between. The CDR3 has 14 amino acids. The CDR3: CSVVGQGGEDTQYF. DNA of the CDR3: TGCAGCGTTGTGGGCCAGGGCGGGGAAGATACGCAGTATTTT.

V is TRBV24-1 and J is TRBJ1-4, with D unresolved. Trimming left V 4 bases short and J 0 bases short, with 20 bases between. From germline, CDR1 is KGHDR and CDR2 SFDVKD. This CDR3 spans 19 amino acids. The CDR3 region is CATSDSDTENFATNEKLFF. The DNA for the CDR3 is TGTGCCACCAGTGACTCTGACACGGAGAACTTTGCAACTAATGAAAAACTGTTTTTT.

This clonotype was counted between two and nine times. The CDR3 loop reads CASRGTGGSPLHF. In DNA form, the CDR3 reads TGTGCCAGCAGGGGGACAGGAGGTTCACCCCTCCACTTT. The V gene is TRBV27, the J gene TRBJ1-6, with TRBD1 matching over 8 bases. V shed 6 bases, J shed 9 bases, and the junction held 4 bases outside the gene matches. The CDR3 runs to 13 residues. Germline values: CDR1 MNHEY, CDR2 SMNVEV (reference sequence).

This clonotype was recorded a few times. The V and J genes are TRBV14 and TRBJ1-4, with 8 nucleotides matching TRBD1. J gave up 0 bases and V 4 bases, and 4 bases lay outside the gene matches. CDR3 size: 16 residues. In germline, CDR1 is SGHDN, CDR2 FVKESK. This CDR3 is CASSPTGGSTNEKLFF. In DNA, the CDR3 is TGTGCCAGCAGCCCCACAGGGGGATCAACTAATGAAAAACTGTTTTTT.

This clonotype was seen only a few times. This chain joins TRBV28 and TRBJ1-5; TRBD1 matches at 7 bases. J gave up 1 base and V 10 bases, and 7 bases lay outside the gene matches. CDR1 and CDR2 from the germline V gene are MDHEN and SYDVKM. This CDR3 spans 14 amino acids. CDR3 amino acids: CAIHRGGSNQPQHF. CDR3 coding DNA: TGTGCCATCCACAGGGGTGGCAGCAATCAGCCCCAGCATTTT.

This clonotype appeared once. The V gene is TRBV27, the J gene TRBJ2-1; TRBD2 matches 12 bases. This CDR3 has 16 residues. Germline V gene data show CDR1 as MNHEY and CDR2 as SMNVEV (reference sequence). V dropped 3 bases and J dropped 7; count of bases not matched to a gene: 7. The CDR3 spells CASSLASGGAFNEQFF. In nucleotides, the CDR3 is TGTGCCAGCAGTTTGGCTAGCGGGGGGGCCTTTAATGAGCAGTTCTTC.

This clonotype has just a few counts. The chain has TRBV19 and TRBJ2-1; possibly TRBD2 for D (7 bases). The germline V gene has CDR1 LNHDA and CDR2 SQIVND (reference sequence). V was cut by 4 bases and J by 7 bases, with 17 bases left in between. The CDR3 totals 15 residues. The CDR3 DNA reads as TGTGCCAGTAGTAGCGGGGGCACGGCGTTAAATGAGCAGTTCTTC. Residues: CASSSGGTALNEQFF.

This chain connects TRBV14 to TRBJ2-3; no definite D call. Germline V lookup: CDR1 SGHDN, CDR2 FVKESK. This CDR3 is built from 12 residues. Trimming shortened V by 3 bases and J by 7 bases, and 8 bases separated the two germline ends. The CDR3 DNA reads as TGTGCCAGCAGCCAGGAGTCCTATACGCAGTATTTT. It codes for CASSQESYTQYF. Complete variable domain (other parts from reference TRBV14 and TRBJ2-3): EAGVTQFPSHSVIEKGQTVTLRCDPISGHDNLYWYRRVMGKEIKFLLHFVKESKQDESGMPNNRFLAERTGGTYSTLKVQPAELEDSGVYFCASSQESYTQYFGPGTRLTVL.

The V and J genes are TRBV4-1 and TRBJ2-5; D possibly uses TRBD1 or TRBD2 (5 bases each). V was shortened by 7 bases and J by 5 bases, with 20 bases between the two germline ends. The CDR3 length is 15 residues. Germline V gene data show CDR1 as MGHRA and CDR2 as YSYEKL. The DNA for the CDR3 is TGCGCCAGCATTGGGGCGGCCACGAGGGAGGAGACCCAGTACTTC. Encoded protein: CASIGAATREETQYF.

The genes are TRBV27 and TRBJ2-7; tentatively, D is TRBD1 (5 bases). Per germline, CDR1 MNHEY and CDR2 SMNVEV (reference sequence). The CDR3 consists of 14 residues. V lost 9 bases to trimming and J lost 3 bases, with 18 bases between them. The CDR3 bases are TGTGCCAGTACTGGACAACTTAACATCTACGAGCAGTACTTC. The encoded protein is CASTGQLNIYEQYF.

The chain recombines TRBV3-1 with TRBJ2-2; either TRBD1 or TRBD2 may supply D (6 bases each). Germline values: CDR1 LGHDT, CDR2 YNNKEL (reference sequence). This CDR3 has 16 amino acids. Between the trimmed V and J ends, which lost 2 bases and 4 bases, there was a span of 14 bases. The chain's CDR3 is CASSQRLGGSTGELFF. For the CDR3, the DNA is TGTGCCAGCAGCCAAAGGTTAGGGGGGTCCACCGGGGAGCTGTTTTTT.

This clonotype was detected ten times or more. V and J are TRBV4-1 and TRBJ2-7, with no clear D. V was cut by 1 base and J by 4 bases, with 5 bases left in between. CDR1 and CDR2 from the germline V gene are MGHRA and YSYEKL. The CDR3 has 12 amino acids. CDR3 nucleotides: TGCGCCAGCAGCCAAGCAGGTTACGAGCAGTACTTC. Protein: CASSQAGYEQYF.

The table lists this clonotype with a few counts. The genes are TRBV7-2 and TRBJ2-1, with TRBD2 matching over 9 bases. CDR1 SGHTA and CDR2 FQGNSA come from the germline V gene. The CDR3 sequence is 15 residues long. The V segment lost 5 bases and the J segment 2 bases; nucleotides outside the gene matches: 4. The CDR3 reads CASSPSGVTYNEQFF. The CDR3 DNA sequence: TGTGCCAGCAGCCCTAGCGGGGTAACCTACAATGAGCAGTTCTTC.